This is a list of T cell receptor beta chains from one sample in a study of cytomegalovirus exposure and HLA in healthy donors. The repertoire was sequenced with immunoSEQ multiplex PCR; TCRdb's copy has only in-frame clones and lacks some. The sample gives about 110,000 clones, around 70% of which show up once; 4% to 5% is in the top ten. Material: PBMCs. The receptors originated from a woman between 40 and 50 years old in good health and CMV-seronegative. The CDR3 runs from the conserved cysteine through the conserved F or W. Each record gives: J gene, V gene, clone size, D gene, CDR3 protein, CDR3 DNA. D genes are given only for firm matches. The size field is filled for only some rows; it gives once, few, many or a size class.

j_call: TRBJ2-1; v_call: TRBV7-8; clone_size: once; d_call: TRBD2; cdr3_aa: CASSQRGPIDEQFF; cdr3_nt: TGTGCCAGCAGCCAGCGGGGACCGATCGATGAGCAGTTCTTC
j_call: TRBJ2-6; v_call: TRBV2; clone_size: -; d_call: TRBD1; cdr3_aa: CASTDRGALGANVLTF; cdr3_nt: TGTGCCAGCACCGACAGGGGGGCCCTCGGGGCCAACGTCCTGACTTTC
j_call: TRBJ2-7; v_call: TRBV6-6; clone_size: medium-sized; d_call: TRBD1; cdr3_aa: CASGTGTVTYEQYF; cdr3_nt: TGTGCCAGCGGCACCGGGACAGTTACCTACGAGCAGTACTTC
j_call: TRBJ2-1; v_call: TRBV19; clone_size: -; d_call: TRBD2; cdr3_aa: CASSIASGRAGMRNEQFF; cdr3_nt: TGTGCCAGTAGTATCGCTAGCGGGAGGGCCGGAATGCGCAATGAGCAGTTCTTC
j_call: TRBJ1-1; v_call: TRBV4-2; clone_size: -; d_call: -; cdr3_aa: CASSQDFWGGNTEAFF; cdr3_nt: TGTGCCAGCAGCCAAGATTTTTGGGGGGGGAACACTGAAGCTTTCTTT
j_call: TRBJ1-1; v_call: TRBV4-3; clone_size: few; d_call: -; cdr3_aa: CASSPSTVPSPRDSEAFF; cdr3_nt: TGCGCCAGCAGCCCTTCAACCGTACCCTCCCCTAGGGACTCTGAAGCTTTCTTT
j_call: TRBJ1-1; v_call: TRBV6-5; clone_size: -; d_call: -; cdr3_aa: CASRSGERTEAFF; cdr3_nt: TGTGCCAGCAGATCGGGGGAACGAACTGAAGCTTTCTTT
j_call: TRBJ2-2; v_call: TRBV11-3; clone_size: -; d_call: TRBD2; cdr3_aa: CASSPGLGNTGELFF; cdr3_nt: TGTGCCAGCAGCCCCGGACTAGGAAACACCGGGGAGCTGTTTTTT
j_call: TRBJ2-3; v_call: TRBV6-4; clone_size: few; d_call: -; cdr3_aa: CASSDRGMADTQYF; cdr3_nt: TGTGCCAGCAGTGACAGGGGGATGGCAGATACGCAGTATTTT
j_call: TRBJ2-5; v_call: TRBV7-2; clone_size: -; d_call: TRBD1; cdr3_aa: CASRRDRGGQETQYF; cdr3_nt: TGTGCCAGCAGACGAGACAGGGGGGGCCAAGAGACCCAGTACTTC
j_call: TRBJ2-7; v_call: TRBV5-6; clone_size: few; d_call: -; cdr3_aa: CASSLVTSSSYEQYF; cdr3_nt: TGTGCCAGCAGCCTGGTCACTAGCAGCTCCTACGAGCAGTACTTC
j_call: TRBJ1-4; v_call: TRBV10-3; clone_size: -; d_call: -; cdr3_aa: CAISELAGDTTNEKLFF; cdr3_nt: TGTGCCATCAGTGAGTTGGCAGGGGATACAACTAATGAAAAACTGTTTTTT
j_call: TRBJ1-2; v_call: TRBV9; clone_size: -; d_call: -; cdr3_aa: CASSVGSEENYGYTF; cdr3_nt: TGTGCCAGCAGCGTAGGCTCGGAGGAAAATTATGGCTACACCTTC
j_call: TRBJ1-1; v_call: TRBV5-1; clone_size: -; d_call: TRBD1; cdr3_aa: CASSHGGTGFDGAFF; cdr3_nt: TGCGCCAGCAGCCACGGGGGGACAGGTTTTGATGGAGCTTTCTTT
j_call: TRBJ1-1; v_call: TRBV5-1; clone_size: few; d_call: -; cdr3_aa: CASSPNTGGTEAFF; cdr3_nt: TGCGCCAGCAGCCCCAATACTGGGGGGACTGAAGCTTTCTTT
j_call: TRBJ2-7; v_call: TRBV2; clone_size: -; d_call: TRBD1; cdr3_aa: CASSVKGAANYEQYF; cdr3_nt: TGTGCCAGCAGTGTCAAGGGGGCCGCCAATTACGAGCAGTACTTC